The T cell receptor beta chain under discussion was sequenced for a study of T cell changes during pregnancy in multiple sclerosis. This CDR3 has 14 residues. Trimming cost V 7 bases and J 0 bases, with 12 bases left between them. Germline CDR1 and CDR2: MNHEY and SVGAGI. This clone was observed once. Produced via immunoSEQ multiplex PCR; TCRdb's table is partial and in-frame only. The sample holds about 69,000 clones; around 90% are singletons and the top ten take almost 0.3%. The origin of this receptor is a female donor in good health, enrolled as a control in a pregnancy study. Sequencing used CD4+ T cells from peripheral blood mononuclear cells, obtained in the third trimester of pregnancy. This chain links TRBV6-5 with TRBJ1-2; maybe TRBD1 (6 bases). The CDR3 DNA reads as TGTGCCAGCACCCCGGACAGAACTAACTATGGCTACACCTTC. As protein: CASTPDRTNYGYTF.